A selection of T cell receptor beta chains follows, all from one sample in a study of blood T cells in healthy people across ages. Each CDR3 protein gets one entry after TCRdb re-called the 5' RACE reads with MiXCR. Of approximately 1.5 million distinct CDR3 sequences listed, roughly 32% are singletons. Material for sequencing was blood. Receptors originate from a woman aged 30 to 39 in good health. Each CDR3 is given with its conserved first and last residue. The D gene is left open where the match is weak. Size is stated for part of the rows, as once, few or many counts, or as a class when the clone is expanded.

TRBJ2-5	TRBV6-1	NA	TRBD1	14	CASARGQGGETQYF	TGTGCCAGCGCACGGGGACAGGGAGGAGAGACCCAGTACTTC
TRBJ2-7	TRBV30	NA	NA	14	CAWSLTILSYEQYF	TGTGCCTGGAGTCTCACTATTCTCTCCTACGAGCAGTACTTC
TRBJ1-1	TRBV5-5	NA	TRBD1	15	CASSFITGGSTEAFF	TGTGCCAGCAGCTTTATAACAGGGGGCTCTACTGAAGCTTTCTTT
TRBJ2-5	TRBV20-1	NA	NA	12	CSADLEEETQYF	TGCAGTGCTGATCTAGAAGAAGAGACCCAGTACTTC
TRBJ2-2	TRBV3-1	NA	NA	12	CASSHSTGELFF	TGTGCCAGCAGCCACAGCACCGGGGAGCTGTTTTTT
TRBJ2-7	TRBV25-1	NA	NA	15	CASSDTQRRSYEQYF	TGTGCCAGCAGTGATACCCAGCGCCGCTCCTACGAGCAGTACTTC
TRBJ2-1	TRBV20-1	few	TRBD2	16	CSARDLTSERYNEQFF	TGCAGTGCTAGAGATCTGACTAGCGAGAGATACAATGAGCAGTTCTTC
TRBJ2-7	TRBV7-3	few	NA	13	CASSLGERGEQYF	TGTGCCAGCAGCTTAGGGGAAAGGGGCGAGCAGTACTTC
TRBJ2-3	TRBV10-3	many	TRBD2	13	CATGLAGADTQYF	TGTGCCACCGGACTAGCGGGGGCAGATACGCAGTATTTT
TRBJ2-5	TRBV7-7	few	NA	14	CASSLYPTGETQYF	TGTGCCAGCAGCTTATACCCCACAGGAGAGACCCAGTACTTC
TRBJ2-5	TRBV6-1	NA	TRBD1	12	CASNPGGETQYF	TGTGCCAGCAATCCAGGGGGAGAGACCCAGTACTTC
TRBJ2-5	TRBV19	once	NA	15	CASSIMDSPSSTQYF	TGTGCCAGTAGTATAATGGACAGCCCTTCTTCGACCCAGTACTTC
TRBJ2-7	TRBV20-1	NA	NA	14	CSARPGTPPYEQYF	TGCAGTGCTAGACCCGGGACACCCCCCTACGAGCAGTACTTC
TRBJ1-1	TRBV10-3	NA	TRBD1	15	CAISERDRGTTEAFF	TGTGCCATCAGTGAGAGGGACAGGGGAACCACTGAAGCTTTCTTT
TRBJ1-1	TRBV12-3/TRBV12-4	few	NA	14	CASSAAQRNTEAFF	TGTGCCAGCAGTGCCGCCCAGCGGAACACTGAAGCTTTCTTT
TRBJ2-7	TRBV7-2	NA	TRBD1	15	CASSLAGTGGHEQYF	TGTGCCAGCAGCTTAGCCGGGACAGGGGGCCACGAGCAGTACTTC
TRBJ1-1	TRBV7-9	few	NA	13	CASSLEEIAEAFF	TGTGCCAGCAGCTTAGAAGAGATCGCAGAAGCTTTCTTT
TRBJ1-6	TRBV15	NA	TRBD1	15	CATSRDRGFDSPLHF	TGTGCCACCAGCAGGGACAGGGGGTTTGATTCACCCCTCCACTTT
TRBJ2-7	TRBV3-1	NA	TRBD2	15	CASSQGAGETHEQYF	TGTGCCAGCAGCCAAGGAGCGGGAGAAACCCACGAGCAGTACTTC
TRBJ2-2	TRBV19	NA	NA	17	CASSPPRGEANTGELFF	TGTGCCAGTAGCCCCCCCCGGGGCGAAGCGAACACCGGGGAGCTGTTTTTT
TRBJ2-3	TRBV4-1	NA	TRBD2	15	CASSLGGLQADTQYF	TGCGCCAGCAGCCTGGGAGGGCTACAGGCAGATACGCAGTATTTT
TRBJ2-7	TRBV7-9	few	NA	15	CASSLASGPSGEQYF	TGTGCCAGCAGCTTAGCCTCGGGGCCCTCGGGCGAGCAGTACTTC
TRBJ2-3	TRBV27	many	TRBD1	17	CASSLSLGTGPTDTQYF	TGTGCCAGCAGTTTATCCCTGGGGACAGGCCCCACAGATACGCAGTATTTT
TRBJ2-7	TRBV4-1	NA	NA	12	CASSQTGGVQYF	TGCGCCAGCAGCCAGACCGGGGGCGTGCAGTACTTC
TRBJ2-1	TRBV2	few	TRBD2	14	CASSVKGLAIEQFF	TGTGCCAGCAGTGTGAAGGGACTAGCGATTGAGCAGTTCTTC
TRBJ2-7	TRBV7-9	many	NA	12	CASSMGGYEQYF	TGTGCCAGCAGCATGGGGGGATACGAGCAGTACTTC
TRBJ2-1	TRBV5-1	NA	NA	17	CASSLNMPGAAGNEQFF	TGCGCCAGCAGCTTGAATATGCCAGGGGCGGCCGGAAATGAGCAGTTCTTC
TRBJ2-5	TRBV6-2/TRBV6-3	NA	TRBD1	13	CASSYGTGGTQYF	TGTGCCAGCAGTTATGGGACAGGGGGGACCCAGTACTTC
TRBJ2-4	TRBV6-2/TRBV6-3	few	TRBD1	15	CASSLQGASKNIQYF	TGTGCCAGCAGTTTACAGGGGGCGTCCAAAAACATTCAGTACTTC
TRBJ2-1	TRBV30	few	TRBD2	15	CAWSPLAGGPYEQFF	TGTGCCTGGAGCCCTCTGGCGGGGGGGCCCTATGAGCAGTTCTTC
TRBJ1-4	TRBV20-1	few	NA	13	CSASELANEKLFF	TGCAGTGCTAGCGAGTTGGCTAATGAAAAACTGTTTTTT
TRBJ2-1	TRBV30	NA	NA	12	CAWAIGISEQFF	TGTGCCTGGGCGATTGGAATAAGTGAGCAGTTCTTC
TRBJ1-5	TRBV12-3/TRBV12-4	many	NA	13	CASSLDSLQPQHF	TGTGCCAGCAGTTTGGACAGCCTTCAGCCCCAGCATTTT
TRBJ1-5	TRBV4-1	NA	TRBD1	15	CASSQPGTGNQPQHF	TGCGCCAGCAGCCAGCCCGGGACAGGCAATCAGCCCCAGCATTTT
TRBJ1-2	TRBV12-3/TRBV12-4	NA	NA	12	CASSLQNYGYTF	TGTGCCAGCAGTTTGCAGAACTATGGCTACACCTTC
TRBJ2-1	TRBV20-1	NA	TRBD2	16	CSARAPGTSGKNEQFF	TGCAGTGCTAGAGCACCCGGGACTAGCGGGAAAAATGAGCAGTTCTTC
TRBJ2-7	TRBV9	NA	NA	12	CASSQSSGEQYF	TGTGCCAGCAGCCAGAGTTCGGGCGAGCAGTACTTC
TRBJ2-5	TRBV5-1	few	NA	15	CATSRTVASQETQYF	TGCGCCACCTCGAGGACTGTAGCCTCCCAAGAGACCCAGTACTTC
TRBJ1-2	TRBV12-3/TRBV12-4	NA	NA	15	CASRTPRGRAYGYTF	TGTGCCAGCAGAACTCCCCGGGGGCGCGCCTATGGCTACACCTTC
TRBJ2-5	TRBV25-1	many	NA	14	CASSFGSYQETQYF	TGTGCCAGCAGTTTCGGATCGTACCAAGAGACCCAGTACTTC
TRBJ2-1	TRBV20-1	NA	NA	14	CSARRTGAYNEQFF	TGCAGTGCTCGGCGAACGGGGGCTTACAATGAGCAGTTCTTC
TRBJ2-3	TRBV5-1	NA	NA	16	CVSSLDQARSTDTQYF	TGCGTCAGCAGCTTGGACCAAGCTCGTAGCACAGATACGCAGTATTTT
TRBJ2-4	TRBV6-1	NA	TRBD1	21	CASSDEKTGTGEILAKNIQYF	TGTGCCAGCAGTGATGAAAAGACCGGGACAGGAGAAATTCTAGCCAAAAACATTCAGTACTTC
TRBJ2-3	TRBV20-1	many	NA	14	CSARSRARTDTQYF	TGCAGTGCTAGGTCTCGGGCCCGCACAGATACGCAGTATTTT
TRBJ2-7	TRBV11-2	NA	TRBD2	14	CASSSTGAGGEQYF	TGTGCCAGCAGCTCCACTGGGGCGGGGGGTGAGCAGTACTTC
TRBJ2-5	TRBV7-2	NA	TRBD2	18	CASSLVGGGSGGGETQYF	TGTGCCAGCAGCTTAGTAGGCGGGGGGAGCGGGGGAGGAGAGACCCAGTACTTC
TRBJ2-5	TRBV4-2	few	TRBD2	17	CASSQDPSASGEETQYF	TGTGCCAGCAGCCAAGACCCCAGCGCTAGCGGCGAAGAGACCCAGTACTTC
TRBJ1-6	TRBV7-6	few	NA	15	CASRQWSAGNSPLHF	TGTGCCAGCAGGCAGTGGAGTGCGGGTAATTCACCCCTCCACTTT
TRBJ1-1	TRBV6-1	NA	TRBD1	14	CASRHRDRATEAFF	TGTGCCAGCAGGCACCGGGACAGGGCCACTGAAGCTTTCTTT
TRBJ2-7	TRBV7-9	NA	TRBD1	14	CASSSWDSNDEQYF	TGTGCCAGCAGCTCTTGGGACAGTAACGACGAGCAGTACTTC
TRBJ2-3	TRBV10-3	NA	TRBD1	15	CAISGGTGVGDTQYF	TGTGCCATCAGTGGCGGGACAGGGGTAGGAGATACGCAGTATTTT
TRBJ2-1	TRBV4-1	NA	TRBD2	15	CASSQEGRGVSEQFF	TGCGCCAGCAGCCAAGAGGGGCGGGGGGTCAGCGAGCAGTTCTTC
TRBJ1-5	TRBV5-1	NA	NA	13	CASSSGLNRPQHF	TGCGCCAGCAGCTCGGGACTTAATCGGCCCCAGCATTTT